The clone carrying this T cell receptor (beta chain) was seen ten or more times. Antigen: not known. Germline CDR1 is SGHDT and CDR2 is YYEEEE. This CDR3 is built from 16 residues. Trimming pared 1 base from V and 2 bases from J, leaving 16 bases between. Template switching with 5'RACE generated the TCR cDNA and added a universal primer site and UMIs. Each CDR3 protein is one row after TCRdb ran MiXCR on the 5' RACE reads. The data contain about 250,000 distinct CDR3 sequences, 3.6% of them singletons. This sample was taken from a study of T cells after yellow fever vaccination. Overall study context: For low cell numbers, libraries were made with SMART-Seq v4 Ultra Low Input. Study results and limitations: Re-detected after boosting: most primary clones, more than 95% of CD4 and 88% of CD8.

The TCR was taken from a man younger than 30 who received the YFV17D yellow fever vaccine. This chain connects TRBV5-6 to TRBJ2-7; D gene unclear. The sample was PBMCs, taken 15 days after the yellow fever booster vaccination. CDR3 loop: CASSLWAKVQPYEQYV. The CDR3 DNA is TGTGCCAGCAGCTTGTGGGCCAAAGTCCAACCCTACGAGCAGTACGTC.